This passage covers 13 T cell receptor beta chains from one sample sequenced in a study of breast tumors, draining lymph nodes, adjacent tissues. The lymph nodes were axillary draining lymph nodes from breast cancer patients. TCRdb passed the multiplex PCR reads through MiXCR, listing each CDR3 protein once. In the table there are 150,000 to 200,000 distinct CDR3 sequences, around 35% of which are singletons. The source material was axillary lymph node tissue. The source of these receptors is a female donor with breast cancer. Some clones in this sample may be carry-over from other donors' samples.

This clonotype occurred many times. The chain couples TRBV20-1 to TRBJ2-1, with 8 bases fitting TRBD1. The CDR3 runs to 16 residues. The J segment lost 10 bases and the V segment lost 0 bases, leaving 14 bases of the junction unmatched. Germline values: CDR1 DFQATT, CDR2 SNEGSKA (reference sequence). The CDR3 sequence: CSARDTGGIRLGEQFF. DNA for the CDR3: TGCAGTGCTAGAGACACAGGGGGAATTCGTTTGGGCGAGCAGTTCTTC.

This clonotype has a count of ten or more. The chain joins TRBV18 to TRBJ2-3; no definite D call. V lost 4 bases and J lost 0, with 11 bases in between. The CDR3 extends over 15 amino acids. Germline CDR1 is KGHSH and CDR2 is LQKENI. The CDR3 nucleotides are TGTGCCAGCTCACTGGGTCGGTCTAGCACAGATACGCAGTATTTT. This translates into CASSLGRSSTDTQYF.

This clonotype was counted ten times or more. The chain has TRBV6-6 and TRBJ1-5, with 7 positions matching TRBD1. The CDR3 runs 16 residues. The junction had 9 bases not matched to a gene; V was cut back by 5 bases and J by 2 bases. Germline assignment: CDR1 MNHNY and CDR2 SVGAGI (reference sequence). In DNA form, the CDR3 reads TGTGCCAGCAGTCACGGGGCAGGGGGAGGCAATCAGCCCCAGCATTTT. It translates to CASSHGAGGGNQPQHF.

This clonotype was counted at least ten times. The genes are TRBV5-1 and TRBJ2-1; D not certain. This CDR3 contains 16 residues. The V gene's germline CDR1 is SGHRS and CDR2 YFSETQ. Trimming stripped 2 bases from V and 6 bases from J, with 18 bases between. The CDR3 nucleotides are TGCGCCAGCAGCTTAGGGTCCGTCTCCCCAGTCAATGAGCAGTTCTTC. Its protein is CASSLGSVSPVNEQFF.

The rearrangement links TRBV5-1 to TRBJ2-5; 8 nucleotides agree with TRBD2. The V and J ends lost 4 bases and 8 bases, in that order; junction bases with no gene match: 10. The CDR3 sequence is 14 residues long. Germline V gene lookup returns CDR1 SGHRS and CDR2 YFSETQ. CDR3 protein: CASSRGSGRDTQYF. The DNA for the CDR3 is TGCGCCAGCAGCCGCGGGAGCGGGAGAGACACCCAGTACTTC.

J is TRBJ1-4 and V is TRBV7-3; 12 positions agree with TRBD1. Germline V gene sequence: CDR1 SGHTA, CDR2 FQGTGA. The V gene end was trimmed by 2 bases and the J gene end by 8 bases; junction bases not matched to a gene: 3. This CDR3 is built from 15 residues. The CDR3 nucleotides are TGTGCCAGCAGCTTACGGGACAGGGGGCTGGAAAAACTGTTTTTT. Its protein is CASSLRDRGLEKLFF.

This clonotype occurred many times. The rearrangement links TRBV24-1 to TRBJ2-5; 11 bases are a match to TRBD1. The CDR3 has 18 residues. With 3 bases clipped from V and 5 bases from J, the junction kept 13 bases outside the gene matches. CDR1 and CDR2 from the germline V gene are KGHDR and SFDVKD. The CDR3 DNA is TGTGCCACCAGTGATGATGGACAGGGGGCCGGTGTTTGGGAGACCCAGTACTTC. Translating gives CATSDDGQGAGVWETQYF.

Here the CDR3 DNA reads TGTGCCAGCAGCCAACTGGAGGCCTATGGCTACACCTTC. Translation gives CASSQLEAYGYTF. This chain links TRBV7-6 with TRBJ1-2; D unclear. The V gene lost 5 bases and the J gene lost 4 bases, with 11 bases spanning the gap. The CDR3 has 13 amino acids. Germline assignment: CDR1 SGHVS and CDR2 FNYEAQ.

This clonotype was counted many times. The CDR3 spells CASSLQDSYNEQFF. DNA for the CDR3: TGCGCCAGCAGCTTGCAGGACTCCTACAATGAGCAGTTCTTC. The V gene is TRBV5-1, the J gene TRBJ2-1; D call uncertain. Germline V lookup: CDR1 SGHRS, CDR2 YFSETQ. This CDR3 comprises 14 residues. With 1 base removed from V and 0 bases from J, the gap between germline ends came to 5 bases.

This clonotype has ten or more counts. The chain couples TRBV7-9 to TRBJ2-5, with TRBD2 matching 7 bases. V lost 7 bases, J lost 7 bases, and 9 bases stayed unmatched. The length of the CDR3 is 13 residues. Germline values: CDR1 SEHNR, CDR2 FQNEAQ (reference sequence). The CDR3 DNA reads TGTGCCAGCAAAGGACTAGACTCGGCGACCCAGTACTTC. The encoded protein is CASKGLDSATQYF.

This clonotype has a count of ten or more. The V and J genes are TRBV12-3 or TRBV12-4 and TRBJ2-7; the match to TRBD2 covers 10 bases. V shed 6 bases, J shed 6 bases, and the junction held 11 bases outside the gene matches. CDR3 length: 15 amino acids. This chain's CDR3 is CASSPSLAGVREQYF. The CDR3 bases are TGTGCCAGCAGCCCTAGTCTAGCGGGAGTTCGCGAGCAGTACTTC.

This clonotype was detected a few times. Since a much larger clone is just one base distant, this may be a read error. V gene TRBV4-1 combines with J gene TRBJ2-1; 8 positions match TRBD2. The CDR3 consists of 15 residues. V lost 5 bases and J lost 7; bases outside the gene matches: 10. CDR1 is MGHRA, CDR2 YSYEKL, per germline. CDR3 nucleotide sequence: TGCGCCAGCAGCGGGCGCGGGGGGTCTCTTAATGAGCAGTTCTTC. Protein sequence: CASSGRGGSLNEQFF.

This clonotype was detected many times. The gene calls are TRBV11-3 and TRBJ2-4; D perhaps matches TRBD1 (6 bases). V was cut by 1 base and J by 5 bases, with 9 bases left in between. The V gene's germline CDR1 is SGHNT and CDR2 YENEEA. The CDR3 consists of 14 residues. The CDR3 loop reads CASSLGGTQNIQYF. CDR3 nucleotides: TGTGCCAGCAGCTTAGGGGGGACACAAAACATTCAGTACTTC.